This passage covers 7 T cell receptor beta chains from one sample sequenced in a study of T cell changes during pregnancy in multiple sclerosis (dated by TCRdb to between 2018 and 2021). Libraries were built with the immunoSEQ multiplex PCR assay. As stored in TCRdb, this immuneACCESS dataset retains in-frame rearrangements with V and J assigned. A fraction of the clones does not appear; measured against another copy, unresolved V genes explain less than half of the discrepancy, and the remainder lacks a known reason. This sample holds roughly 36,000 clones; roughly 91% were observed only once. The biggest ten clones account for about 5.9% of the sample. The material was CD8+ T cells from peripheral blood mononuclear cells, obtained in the second trimester of pregnancy. These receptors were taken from a female donor with multiple sclerosis, enrolled in a pregnancy study.

The sample holds one count of this clone. V gene TRBV4-1 combines with J gene TRBJ2-5; 10 bases map to TRBD2. Matching the DNA end better, TRBJ2-7 makes the J call doubtful. In germline, CDR1 is MGHRA, CDR2 YSYEKL. This CDR3 contains 15 residues. As DNA, the CDR3 is TGCGCCAGCAGCCAAATCCCGCTAGCGGGAGACGAGCAGTACTTC. It yields the protein CASSQIPLAGDEQYF.

This chain uses TRBV4-3 with TRBJ2-7; 9 nucleotides line up with TRBD1. The CDR3 is 14 residues long. The germline CDR1 and CDR2 sequences are LGHNA and YSLEER. The V and J ends lost 2 bases and 3 bases, in that order; junction bases with no gene match: 2. The CDR3 DNA follows: TGCGCCAGCAGCCAAAGACAGGGGGGCTACGAGCAGTACTTC. This sequence encodes CASSQRQGGYEQYF.

This clone showed up just a few times. The CDR3 DNA is TGTGCCAGCACAGTAGCCAGTGGCAATGAGCAGTTCTTC. Amino acids: CASTVASGNEQFF. The chain joins TRBV6-5 to TRBJ2-1; D uncertain. V shed 7 bases and J shed 6 bases, with 13 bases lying between them. From germline, CDR1 is MNHEY and CDR2 SVGAGI. The CDR3 is made up of 13 amino acids.

V is TRBV6-5 and J is TRBJ1-1; a possible D gene is TRBD1 (6 bases). The CDR3 has 14 amino acids. V dropped 0 bases and J dropped 6 bases, with 11 bases sitting between them. CDR1 is MNHEY and CDR2 is SVGAGI in the germline V gene. CDR3 protein: CASSYSNRVPEAFF. In DNA, the CDR3 is TGTGCCAGCAGTTACTCGAACAGGGTGCCTGAAGCTTTCTTT.

The rearrangement links TRBV30 to TRBJ1-1; no clear D. This CDR3 comprises 11 residues. V lost 4 bases and J 3 bases, leaving 6 bases between the germline ends. Germline CDR1 is GTSNPN and CDR2 is SVGIG (reference sequence). The CDR3 reads CAWTQYTEAFF. The CDR3 DNA follows: TGTGCCTGGACCCAATACACTGAAGCTTTCTTT.

The chain has TRBV27 and TRBJ2-7, with 10 bases fitting TRBD1. This CDR3 spans 13 amino acids. Trimming removed 3 bases from V and 5 bases from J; junction bases left unmatched: 1. The V gene's germline CDR1 is MNHEY and CDR2 SMNVEV (reference sequence). The CDR3 is CASSLDRGNEQYF. The CDR3 DNA reads TGTGCCAGCAGTTTGGACAGGGGGAACGAGCAGTACTTC.

The chain recombines TRBV5-4 with TRBJ1-2, with D possibly matching TRBD1 (5 bases). V gave up 0 bases and J gave up 0 bases, with 6 bases separating them. CDR1 and CDR2 (germline): SGHNT, YYREEE (reference sequence). The CDR3 spans 14 residues. The chain's CDR3 is CASSLETANYGYTF. The CDR3 DNA is TGTGCCAGCAGCTTGGAGACAGCTAACTATGGCTACACCTTC.